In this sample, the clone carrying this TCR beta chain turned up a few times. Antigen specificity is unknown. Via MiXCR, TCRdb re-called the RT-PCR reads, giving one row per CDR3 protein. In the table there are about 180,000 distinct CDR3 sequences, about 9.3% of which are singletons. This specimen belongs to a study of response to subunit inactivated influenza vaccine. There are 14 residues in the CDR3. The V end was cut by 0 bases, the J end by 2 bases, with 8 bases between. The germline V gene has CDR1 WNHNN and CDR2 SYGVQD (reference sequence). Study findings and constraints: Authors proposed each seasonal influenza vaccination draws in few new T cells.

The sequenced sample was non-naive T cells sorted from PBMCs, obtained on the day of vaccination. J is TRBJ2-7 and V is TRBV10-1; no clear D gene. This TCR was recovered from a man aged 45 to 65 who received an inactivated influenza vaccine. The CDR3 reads CASSESYGPYEQYF. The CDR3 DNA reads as TGCGCCAGCAGTGAGTCCTACGGCCCCTACGAGCAGTACTTC.